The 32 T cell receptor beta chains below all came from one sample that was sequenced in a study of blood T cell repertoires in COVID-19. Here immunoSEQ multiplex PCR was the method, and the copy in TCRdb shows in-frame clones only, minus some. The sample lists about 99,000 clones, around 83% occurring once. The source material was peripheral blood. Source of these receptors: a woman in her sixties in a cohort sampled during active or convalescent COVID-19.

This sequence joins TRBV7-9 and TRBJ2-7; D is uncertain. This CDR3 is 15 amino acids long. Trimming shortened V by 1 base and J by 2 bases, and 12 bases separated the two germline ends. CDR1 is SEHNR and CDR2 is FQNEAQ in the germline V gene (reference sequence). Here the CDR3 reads CASSLGLRPTYEQYF. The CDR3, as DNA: TGTGCCAGCAGCTTAGGTCTGAGGCCCACCTACGAGCAGTACTTC.

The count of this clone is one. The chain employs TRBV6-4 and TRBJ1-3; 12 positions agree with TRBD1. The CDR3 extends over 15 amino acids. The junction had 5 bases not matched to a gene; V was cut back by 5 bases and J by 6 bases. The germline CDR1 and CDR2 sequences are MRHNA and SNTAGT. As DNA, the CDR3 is TGTGCCAGCAGTTCCCGGGACAGGGGGCCAAACACCATATATTTT. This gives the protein CASSSRDRGPNTIYF.

The CDR3 bases are TGTGCCTGGAAGACTAGCGGGGGGATAGGGGAGACCCAGTACTTC. This sequence encodes CAWKTSGGIGETQYF. The rearrangement uses TRBV30 and TRBJ2-5; 13 bases agree with TRBD2. Losses at the gene ends were 4 bases for V and 5 bases for J; bases not matched to a gene: 7. The CDR3 loop spans 15 amino acids. CDR1 and CDR2 (germline): GTSNPN, SVGIG (reference sequence).

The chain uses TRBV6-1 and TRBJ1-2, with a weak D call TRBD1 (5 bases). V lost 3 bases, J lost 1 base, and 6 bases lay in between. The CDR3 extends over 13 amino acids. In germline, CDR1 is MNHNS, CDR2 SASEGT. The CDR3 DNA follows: TGTGCCAGCAGTGAGACAGTTAACTATGGCTACACCTTC. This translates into CASSETVNYGYTF.

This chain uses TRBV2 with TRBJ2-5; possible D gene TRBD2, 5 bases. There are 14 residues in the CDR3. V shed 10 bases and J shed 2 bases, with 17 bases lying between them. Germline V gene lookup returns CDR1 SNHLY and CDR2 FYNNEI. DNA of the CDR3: TGTGCCACCCCCCGGAAAGGCGGGCAAGAGACCCAGTACTTC. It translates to CATPRKGGQETQYF.

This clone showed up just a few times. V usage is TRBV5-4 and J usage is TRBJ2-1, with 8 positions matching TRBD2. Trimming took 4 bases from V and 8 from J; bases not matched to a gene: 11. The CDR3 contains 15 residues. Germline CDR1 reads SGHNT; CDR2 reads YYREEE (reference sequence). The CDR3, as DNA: TGTGCCAGCAGCCCGGGAGGGGGAGGTGTCGATGAGCAGTTCTTC. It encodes CASSPGGGGVDEQFF.

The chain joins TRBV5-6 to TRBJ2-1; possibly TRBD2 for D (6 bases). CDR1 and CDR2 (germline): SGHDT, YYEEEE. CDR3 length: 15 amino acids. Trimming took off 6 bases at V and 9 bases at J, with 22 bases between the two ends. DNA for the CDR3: TGTGCCAGCACCTCATGGGTCGTGGGGGAGGCTGAGCAGTTCTTC. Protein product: CASTSWVVGEAEQFF.

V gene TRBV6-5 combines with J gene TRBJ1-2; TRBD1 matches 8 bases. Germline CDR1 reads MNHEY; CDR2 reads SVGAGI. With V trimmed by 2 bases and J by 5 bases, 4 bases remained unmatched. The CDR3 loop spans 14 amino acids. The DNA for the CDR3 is TGTGCCAGCAGTTACGGGGACAGGTGGTATGGCTACACCTTC. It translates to CASSYGDRWYGYTF.

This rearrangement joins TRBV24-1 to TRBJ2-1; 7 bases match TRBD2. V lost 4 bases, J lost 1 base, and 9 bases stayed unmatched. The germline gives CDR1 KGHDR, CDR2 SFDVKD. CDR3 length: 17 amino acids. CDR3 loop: CATSDVAGVGSYNEQFF. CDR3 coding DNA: TGTGCCACCAGTGACGTCGCGGGGGTAGGGTCCTACAATGAGCAGTTCTTC.

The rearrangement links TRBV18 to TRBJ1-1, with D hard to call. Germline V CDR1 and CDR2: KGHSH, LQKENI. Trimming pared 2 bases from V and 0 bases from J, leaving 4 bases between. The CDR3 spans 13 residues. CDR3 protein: CASSPSVNTEAFF. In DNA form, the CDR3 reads TGTGCCAGCTCACCATCTGTGAACACTGAAGCTTTCTTT.

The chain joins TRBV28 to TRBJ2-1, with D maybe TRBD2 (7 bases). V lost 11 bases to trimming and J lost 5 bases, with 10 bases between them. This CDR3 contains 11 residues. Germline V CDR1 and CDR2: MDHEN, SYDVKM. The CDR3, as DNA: TGTGCCGGGCGGGGGCACAATGAGCAGTTCTTC. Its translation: CAGRGHNEQFF.

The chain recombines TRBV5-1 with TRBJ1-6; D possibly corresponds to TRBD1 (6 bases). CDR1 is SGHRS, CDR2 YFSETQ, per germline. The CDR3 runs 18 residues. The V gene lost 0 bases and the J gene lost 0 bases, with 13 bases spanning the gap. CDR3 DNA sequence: TGCGCCAGCAGCTTGGTGGGGGACACCCGCTCCTATAATTCACCCCTCCACTTT. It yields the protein CASSLVGDTRSYNSPLHF.

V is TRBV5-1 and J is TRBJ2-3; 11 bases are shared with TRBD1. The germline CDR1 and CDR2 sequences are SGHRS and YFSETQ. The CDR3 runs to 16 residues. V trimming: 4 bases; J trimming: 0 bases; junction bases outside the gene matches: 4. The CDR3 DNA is TGCGCCAGCAGCCCCGGGACAGGGGGTAGCACAGATACGCAGTATTTT. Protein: CASSPGTGGSTDTQYF.

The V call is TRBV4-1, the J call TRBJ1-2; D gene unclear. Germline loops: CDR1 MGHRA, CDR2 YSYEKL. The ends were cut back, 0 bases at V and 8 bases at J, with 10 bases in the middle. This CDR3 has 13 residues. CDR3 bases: TGCGCCAGCAGCCAAGATCTCCGGCGGGGCTACACCTTC. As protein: CASSQDLRRGYTF.

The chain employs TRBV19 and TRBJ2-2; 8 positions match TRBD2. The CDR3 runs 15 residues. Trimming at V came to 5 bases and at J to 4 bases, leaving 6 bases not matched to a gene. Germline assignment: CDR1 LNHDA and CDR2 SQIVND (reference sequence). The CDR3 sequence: CASSEGLVSTGELFF. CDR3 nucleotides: TGTGCCAGTAGTGAGGGACTAGTAAGCACCGGGGAGCTGTTTTTT.

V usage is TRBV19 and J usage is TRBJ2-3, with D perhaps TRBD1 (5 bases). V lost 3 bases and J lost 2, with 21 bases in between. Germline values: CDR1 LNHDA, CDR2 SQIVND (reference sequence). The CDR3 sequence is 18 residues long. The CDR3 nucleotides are TGTGCCAGTAGTATGCGCGTTAGGGGTGGCAAAGCCACAGATACGCAGTATTTT. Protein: CASSMRVRGGKATDTQYF.

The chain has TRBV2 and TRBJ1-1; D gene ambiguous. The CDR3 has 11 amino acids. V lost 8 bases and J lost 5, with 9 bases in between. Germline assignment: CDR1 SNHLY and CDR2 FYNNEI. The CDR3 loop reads CASCYMTEAFF. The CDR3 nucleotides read TGTGCCAGCTGTTACATGACTGAAGCTTTCTTT. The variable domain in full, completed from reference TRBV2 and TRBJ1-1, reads EPEVTQTPSHQVTQMGQEVILRCVPISNHLYFYWYRQILGQKVEFLVSFYNNEISEKSEIFDDQFSVERPDGSNFTLKIRSTKLEDSAMYFCASCYMTEAFFGQGTRLTVV.

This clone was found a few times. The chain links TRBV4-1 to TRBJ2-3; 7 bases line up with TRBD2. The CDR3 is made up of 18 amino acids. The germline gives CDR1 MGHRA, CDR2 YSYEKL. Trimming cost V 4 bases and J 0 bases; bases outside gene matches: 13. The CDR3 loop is CASSPEGGGASSTDTQYF. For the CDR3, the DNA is TGCGCCAGCAGCCCCGAGGGCGGGGGAGCGTCGAGCACAGATACGCAGTATTTT.

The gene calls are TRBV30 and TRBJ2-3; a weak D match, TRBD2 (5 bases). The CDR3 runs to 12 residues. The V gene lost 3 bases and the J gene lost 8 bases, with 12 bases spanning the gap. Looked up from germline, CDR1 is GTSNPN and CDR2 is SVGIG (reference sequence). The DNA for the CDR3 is TGTGCCTGGAGCTTAGGACGGGGTACGCAGTATTTT. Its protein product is CAWSLGRGTQYF.

CDR3 sequence: CSVEVFVGQVEKLFF. The CDR3 DNA sequence: TGCAGCGTTGAAGTATTTGTAGGACAGGTGGAAAAACTGTTTTTT. The chain links TRBV29-1 to TRBJ1-4; 7 positions match TRBD1. The V and J ends lost 1 base and 8 bases, in that order; junction bases with no gene match: 10. This CDR3 has 15 residues. Germline CDR1 reads SQVTM; CDR2 reads ANQGSEA.

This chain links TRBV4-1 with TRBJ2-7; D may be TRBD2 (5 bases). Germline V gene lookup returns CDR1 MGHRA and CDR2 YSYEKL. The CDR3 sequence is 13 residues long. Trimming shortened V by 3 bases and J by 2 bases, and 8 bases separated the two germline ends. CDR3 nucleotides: TGCGCCAGCAGCCAGGACTTAGCCTACGAGCAGTACTTC. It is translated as CASSQDLAYEQYF.

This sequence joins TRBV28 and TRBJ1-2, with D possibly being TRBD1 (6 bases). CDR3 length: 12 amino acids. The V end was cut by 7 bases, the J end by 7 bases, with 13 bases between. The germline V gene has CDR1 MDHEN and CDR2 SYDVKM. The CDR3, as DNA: TGTGCCAGCACTCACAGGGACGGTGGCTACACCTTC. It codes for CASTHRDGGYTF.

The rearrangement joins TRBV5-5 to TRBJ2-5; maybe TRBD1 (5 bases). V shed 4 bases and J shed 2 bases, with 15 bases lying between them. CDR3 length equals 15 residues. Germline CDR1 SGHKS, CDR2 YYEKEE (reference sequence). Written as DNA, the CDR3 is TGTGCCAGCAGCCGTTCGACAGCACCTCAAGAGACCCAGTACTTC. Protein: CASSRSTAPQETQYF.

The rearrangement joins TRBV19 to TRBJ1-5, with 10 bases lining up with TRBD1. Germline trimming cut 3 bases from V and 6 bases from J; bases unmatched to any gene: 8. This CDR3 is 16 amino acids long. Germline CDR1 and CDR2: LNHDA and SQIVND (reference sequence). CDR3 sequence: CASSMSRDRGGQPQHF. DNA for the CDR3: TGTGCCAGTAGTATGTCGCGGGACAGGGGTGGTCAGCCCCAGCATTTT.

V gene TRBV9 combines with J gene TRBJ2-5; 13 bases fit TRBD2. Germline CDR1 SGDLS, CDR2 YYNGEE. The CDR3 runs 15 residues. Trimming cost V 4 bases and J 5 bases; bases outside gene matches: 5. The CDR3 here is CASSPSGLAGETQYF. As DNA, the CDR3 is TGTGCCAGCAGCCCCTCGGGACTAGCGGGGGAGACCCAGTACTTC.

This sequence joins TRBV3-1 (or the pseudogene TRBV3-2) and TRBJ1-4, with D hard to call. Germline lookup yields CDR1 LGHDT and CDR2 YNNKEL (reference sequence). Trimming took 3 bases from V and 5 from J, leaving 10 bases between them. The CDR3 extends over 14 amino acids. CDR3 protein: CASSHRTGNEKLFF. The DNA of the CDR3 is TGTGCCAGCAGCCATCGGACGGGGAATGAAAAACTGTTTTTT.

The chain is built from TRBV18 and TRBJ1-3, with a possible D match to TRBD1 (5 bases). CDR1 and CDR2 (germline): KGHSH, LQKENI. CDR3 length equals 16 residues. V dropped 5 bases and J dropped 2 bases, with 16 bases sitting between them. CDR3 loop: CASSLLAGFTGNTIYF. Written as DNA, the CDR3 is TGTGCCAGCTCATTACTCGCAGGGTTTACTGGAAACACCATATATTTT. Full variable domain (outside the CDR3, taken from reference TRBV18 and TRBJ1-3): NAGVMQNPRHLVRRRGQEARLRCSPMKGHSHVYWYRQLPEEGLKFMVYLQKENIIDESGMPKERFSAEFPKEGPSILRIQQVVRGDSAAYFCASSLLAGFTGNTIYFGEGSWLTVV.

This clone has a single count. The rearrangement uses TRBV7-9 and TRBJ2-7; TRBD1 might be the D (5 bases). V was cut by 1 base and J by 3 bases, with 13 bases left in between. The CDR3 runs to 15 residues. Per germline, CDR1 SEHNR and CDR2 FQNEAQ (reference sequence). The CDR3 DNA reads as TGTGCCAGCAGCTTAGGCACAGGCGTCCACTACGAGCAGTACTTC. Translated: CASSLGTGVHYEQYF.

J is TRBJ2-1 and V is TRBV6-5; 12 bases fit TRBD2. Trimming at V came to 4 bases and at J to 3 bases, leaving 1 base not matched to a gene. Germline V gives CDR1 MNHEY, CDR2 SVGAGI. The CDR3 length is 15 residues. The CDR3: CASSSTSGSYNEQFF. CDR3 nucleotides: TGTGCCAGCAGTTCGACTAGCGGGAGCTACAATGAGCAGTTCTTC.

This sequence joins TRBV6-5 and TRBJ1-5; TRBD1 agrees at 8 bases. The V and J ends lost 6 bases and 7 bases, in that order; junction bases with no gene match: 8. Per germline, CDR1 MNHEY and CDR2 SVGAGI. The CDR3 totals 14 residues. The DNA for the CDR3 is TGTGCCAGCAGCCGGACAGGGCCCAGGCAGCCCCAGCATTTT. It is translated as CASSRTGPRQPQHF.

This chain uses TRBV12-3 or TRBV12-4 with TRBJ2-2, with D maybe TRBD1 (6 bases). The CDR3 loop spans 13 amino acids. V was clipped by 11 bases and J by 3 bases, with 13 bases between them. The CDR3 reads CAARTEYTGELFF. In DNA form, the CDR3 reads TGTGCCGCTCGGACAGAGTACACCGGGGAGCTGTTTTTT.

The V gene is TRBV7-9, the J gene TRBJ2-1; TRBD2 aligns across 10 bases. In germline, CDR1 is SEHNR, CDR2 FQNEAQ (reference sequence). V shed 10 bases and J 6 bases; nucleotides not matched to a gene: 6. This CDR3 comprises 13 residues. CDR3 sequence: CATRLAGANEQFF. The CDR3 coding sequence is TGTGCCACCCGTCTAGCGGGGGCCAATGAGCAGTTCTTC.